A single sample is the source of the 9 T cell receptor beta chains below, sequenced in a study of OX40 agonist ivuxolimab in advanced cancers. Profiling relied on immunoSEQ multiplex PCR, and the TCRdb table lists in-frame clones only, not all of them. The data show nearly 45,000 clones, 75% to 85% seen once. Sequenced here: CD4+ or CD8+ T cells sorted from blood, sampled in a trial of the OX40 agonist ivuxolimab. The receptors originated from an adult with an advanced solid tumor such as melanoma, head and neck, liver or kidney cancer.

The rearrangement uses TRBV7-2 and TRBJ2-4; D uncertain. The CDR3 runs 11 residues. The ends were cut back, 2 bases at V and 7 bases at J, with 3 bases in the middle. Germline loops: CDR1 SGHTA, CDR2 FQGNSA. CDR3: CASSLSNIQYF. CDR3 sequence (DNA): TGTGCCAGCAGCTTAAGTAACATTCAGTACTTC.

This chain connects TRBV7-9 to TRBJ2-2; TRBD2 might be the D (5 bases). The germline gives CDR1 SEHNR, CDR2 FQNEAQ (reference sequence). The CDR3 has 16 residues. Trimming cost V 0 bases and J 1 base, with 9 bases left between them. DNA for the CDR3: TGTGCCAGCAGCTTAGCCGTGGGGAGGAACACCGGGGAGCTGTTTTTT. It is translated as CASSLAVGRNTGELFF. Full variable domain (remainder filled in from reference TRBV7-9 and TRBJ2-2): DTGVSQNPRHKITKRGQNVTFRCDPISEHNRLYWYRQTLGQGPEFLTYFQNEAQLEKSRLLSDRFSAERPKGSFSTLEIQRTEQGDSAMYLCASSLAVGRNTGELFFGEGSRLTVL.

V usage is TRBV11-1 and J usage is TRBJ1-4, with a tentative D call TRBD1 (6 bases). Trimming took off 5 bases at V and 8 bases at J, with 15 bases between the two ends. CDR3 length: 14 amino acids. CDR1 is SGHAT and CDR2 is FQDESV in the germline V gene (reference sequence). CDR3 loop: CASSPGQGEEKLFF. The CDR3 DNA sequence: TGTGCCAGCAGCCCGGGACAAGGAGAGGAAAAACTGTTTTTT.

The V and J genes are TRBV7-6 and TRBJ1-4; 7 bases fit TRBD1. Trimming at V came to 0 bases and at J to 4 bases, leaving 5 bases not matched to a gene. CDR1 and CDR2 (germline): SGHVS, FNYEAQ. This CDR3 is 16 amino acids long. CDR3 nucleotides: TGTGCCAGCAGCTTAGCGCTGCAGGGGGGTAATGAAAAACTGTTTTTT. Protein product: CASSLALQGGNEKLFF. The full variable domain, completed using reference TRBV7-6 and TRBJ1-4, is GAGVSQSPRYKVTKRGQDVALRCDPISGHVSLYWYRQALGQGPEFLTYFNYEAQQDKSGLPNDRFSAERPEGSISTLTIQRTEQRDSAMYRCASSLALQGGNEKLFFGSGTQLSVL.

This clone has just a few counts. This sequence joins TRBV5-1 and TRBJ2-2; no reliable D call. Trimming stripped 0 bases from V and 2 bases from J, with 2 bases between. The length of the CDR3 is 13 residues. Per the germline V gene, CDR1 is SGHRS and CDR2 is YFSETQ. CDR3 DNA sequence: TGCGCCAGCAGCTTGGCCAACACCGGGGAGCTGTTTTTT. It yields the protein CASSLANTGELFF.

V is TRBV6-4 and J is TRBJ2-5, with D hard to call. The CDR3 has 13 amino acids. Trimming removed 3 bases from V and 7 bases from J, with 12 bases in between. Germline-derived CDR1 and CDR2 are MRHNA and SNTAGT. CDR3 nucleotide sequence: TGTGCCAGCAGTGAAAACACGGTGGGGACCCAGTACTTC. Translating it yields CASSENTVGTQYF.

The CDR3 is CASSLPGTVNQPQHF. In DNA, the CDR3 is TGTGCCAGCAGTTTGCCCGGGACAGTAAATCAGCCCCAGCATTTT. The V gene is TRBV28, the J gene TRBJ1-5; 7 positions match TRBD1. Germline V gives CDR1 MDHEN, CDR2 SYDVKM. This CDR3 has 15 residues. V was pared by 3 bases and J by 4 bases, with 6 bases of the junction left unmatched.

The CDR3, as DNA: TGTGCCAGCAGCTTAGTATCGTCCTCCTATGGCTACACCTTC. Translated: CASSLVSSSYGYTF. The chain links TRBV7-9 to TRBJ1-2; D gene ambiguous. Germline V gene sequence: CDR1 SEHNR, CDR2 FQNEAQ (reference sequence). Trimming took 1 base from V and 4 from J, leaving 10 bases between them. This CDR3 is 14 amino acids long. The full variable domain, completed using reference TRBV7-9 and TRBJ1-2, is DTGVSQNPRHKITKRGQNVTFRCDPISEHNRLYWYRQTLGQGPEFLTYFQNEAQLEKSRLLSDRFSAERPKGSFSTLEIQRTEQGDSAMYLCASSLVSSSYGYTFGSGTRLTVV.

The chain links TRBV5-1 to TRBJ2-3; 7 nucleotides align to TRBD2. CDR3 length: 14 amino acids. Losses at the gene ends were 4 bases for V and 0 bases for J; bases not matched to a gene: 2. CDR1 SGHRS and CDR2 YFSETQ come from the germline V gene. CDR3: CASSRDYSTDTQYF. The CDR3, as DNA: TGCGCCAGCAGCAGGGACTATAGCACAGATACGCAGTATTTT.